This record concerns one TCR beta chain sequence. The length of the CDR3 is 13 residues. Looked up from germline, CDR1 is GTSNPN and CDR2 is SVGIG (reference sequence). V was trimmed by 8 bases and J by 8 bases, leaving 21 bases between them. The entry originates in a study of blood T cell repertoires in COVID-19. Study overall: T cells, B-cell-depleted T cells, or PBMCs provided the cDNA or gDNA that served as material.

The study recruited people aged about 18 to 89 years across about two dozen US areas. Recovered status in Cohort 3 required two negative PCRs, clearance, or symptom resolution. TCRdb's copy holds only in-frame clones and misses some; the assay was immunoSEQ multiplex PCR. The profile shows about 210,000 clones, about 81% of them singletons. Sequenced: PBMCs or T cells enriched from blood (not recorded which). The TCR comes from a man in his forties who had recovered from COVID-19. The genes are TRBV30 and TRBJ1-2; D possibly corresponds to TRBD1 (6 bases). CDR3 DNA: TGTGCCCAGGGGCTCTCGACTTTTTGGGGCTACACCTTC. This translates into CAQGLSTFWGYTF.